This T cell receptor (beta chain) was profiled in a study of control samples from healthy donors and cancer patients. This CDR3 region has 14 residues. The V gene end was trimmed by 6 bases and the J gene end by 1 base; junction bases not matched to a gene: 0. Germline V gene lookup returns CDR1 MGHRA and CDR2 YSYEKL. This table comes from immunoSEQ multiplex PCR, and its TCRdb copy is limited to in-frame clones, with some not included. The sample contains tens of thousands of clones, more than 75% of which appear only once. The sequencing sample was made of blood. V and J are TRBV4-1 and TRBJ2-3, with TRBD2 identical over 11 bases. The TCR originated in a man aged 45-60 years in good health. The CDR3 loop reads CASRTSGGTDTQYF. The CDR3 region has the DNA TGCGCCAGCAGGACTAGCGGGGGCACAGATACGCAGTATTTT.